This T cell receptor beta chain was identified in a study of cytotoxic CD8 clonotypes in ibrutinib-treated CLL. With 0 bases removed from V and 7 bases from J, the gap between germline ends came to 16 bases. CDR1 and CDR2 (germline): SGHRS, YFSETQ. The CDR3 has 15 amino acids. Assay: immunoSEQ multiplex PCR; the TCRdb copy retains only in-frame clones and omits some. This table holds approximately 50,000 clones, about 70% found once. This sequence joins TRBV5-1 and TRBJ2-5, with D possibly being TRBD1 (6 bases). The sequence derives from a human donor with chronic lymphocytic leukemia. The specimen was PBMCs, collected after 12 months of ibrutinib treatment. CDR3 nucleotide sequence: TGCGCCAGCAGCTTGGCGGGGTCGGACAGTGGGACCCAGTACTTC. Its translation is CASSLAGSDSGTQYF.